This TCR beta chain is drawn from a study of T cell changes during pregnancy in multiple sclerosis. The germline gives CDR1 MGHRA, CDR2 YSYEKL. The junction had 9 bases not matched to a gene; V was cut back by 3 bases and J by 6 bases. This CDR3 is 15 amino acids long. The table came from immunoSEQ multiplex PCR; TCRdb's copy has only in-frame clones and leaves some out. The sample lists approximately 48,000 clones, roughly 94% seen once, with roughly 0.58% in the top ten. The source was CD4+ T cells from peripheral blood mononuclear cells, collected in the second trimester of pregnancy. The origin of this receptor is a female donor with multiple sclerosis, enrolled in a pregnancy study. The gene calls are TRBV4-1 and TRBJ2-7; 9 nucleotides align to TRBD1. The chain's CDR3 is CASSQPGTGSSEQYF. In DNA form, the CDR3 reads TGCGCCAGCAGCCAGCCCGGGACAGGGTCAAGCGAGCAGTACTTC.